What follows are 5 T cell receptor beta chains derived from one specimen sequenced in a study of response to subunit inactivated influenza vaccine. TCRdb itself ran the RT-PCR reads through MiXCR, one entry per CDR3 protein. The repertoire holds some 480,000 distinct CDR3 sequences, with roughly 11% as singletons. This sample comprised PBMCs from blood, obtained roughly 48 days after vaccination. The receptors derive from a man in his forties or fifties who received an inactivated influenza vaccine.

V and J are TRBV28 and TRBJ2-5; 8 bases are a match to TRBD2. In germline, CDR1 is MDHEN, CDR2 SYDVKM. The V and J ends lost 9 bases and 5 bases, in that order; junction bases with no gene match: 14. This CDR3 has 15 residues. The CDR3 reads CASRGGLMAVETQYF. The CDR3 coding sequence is TGTGCCAGTCGGGGGGGGTTGATGGCTGTGGAGACCCAGTACTTC.

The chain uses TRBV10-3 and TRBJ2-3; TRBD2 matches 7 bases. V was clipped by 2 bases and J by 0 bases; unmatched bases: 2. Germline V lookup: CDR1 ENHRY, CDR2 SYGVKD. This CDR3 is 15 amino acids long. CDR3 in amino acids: CAISEGGVSTDTQYF. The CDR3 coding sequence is TGTGCCATCAGTGAGGGGGGGGTTAGCACAGATACGCAGTATTTT.

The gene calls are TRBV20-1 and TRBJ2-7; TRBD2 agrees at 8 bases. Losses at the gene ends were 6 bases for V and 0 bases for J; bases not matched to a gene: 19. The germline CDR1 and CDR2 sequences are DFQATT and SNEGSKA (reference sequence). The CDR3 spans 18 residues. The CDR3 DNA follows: TGCAGTGCCCCCGGACTAGCTGGAAGGAGTGGGGACTCCTACGAGCAGTACTTC. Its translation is CSAPGLAGRSGDSYEQYF.

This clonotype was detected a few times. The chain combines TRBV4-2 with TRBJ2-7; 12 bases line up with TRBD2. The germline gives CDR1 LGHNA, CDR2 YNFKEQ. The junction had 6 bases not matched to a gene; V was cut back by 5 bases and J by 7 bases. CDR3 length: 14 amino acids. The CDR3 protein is CASSSWTSGDEQYF. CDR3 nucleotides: TGTGCCAGCAGCTCATGGACTAGCGGGGATGAGCAGTACTTC.

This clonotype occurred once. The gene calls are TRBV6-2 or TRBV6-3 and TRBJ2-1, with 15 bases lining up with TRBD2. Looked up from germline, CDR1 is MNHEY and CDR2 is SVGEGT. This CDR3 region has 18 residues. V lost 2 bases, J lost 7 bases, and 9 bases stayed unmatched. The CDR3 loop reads CASSYQLWTSGRGNEQFF. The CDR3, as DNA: TGTGCCAGCAGTTACCAACTGTGGACTAGCGGGAGGGGGAATGAGCAGTTCTTC.